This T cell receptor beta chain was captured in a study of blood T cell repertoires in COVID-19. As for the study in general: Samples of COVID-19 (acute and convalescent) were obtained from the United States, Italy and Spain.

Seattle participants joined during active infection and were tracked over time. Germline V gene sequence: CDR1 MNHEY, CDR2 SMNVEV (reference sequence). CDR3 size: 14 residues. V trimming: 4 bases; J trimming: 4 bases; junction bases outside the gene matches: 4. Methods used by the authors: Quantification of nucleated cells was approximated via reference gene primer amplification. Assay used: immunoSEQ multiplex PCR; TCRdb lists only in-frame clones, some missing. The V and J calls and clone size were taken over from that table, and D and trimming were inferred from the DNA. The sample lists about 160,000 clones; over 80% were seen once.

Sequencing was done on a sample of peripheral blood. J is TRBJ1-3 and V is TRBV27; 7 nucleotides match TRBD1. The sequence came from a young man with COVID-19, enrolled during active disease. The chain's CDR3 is CASSSLDRGNTIYF. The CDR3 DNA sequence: TGTGCCAGCAGTTCCTTGGACAGGGGAAACACCATATATTTT.